One and the same sample provided the 13 T cell receptor beta chains below, sequenced in a study of technical replicates of blood from several donors. Produced via immunoSEQ multiplex PCR; TCRdb's table is partial and in-frame only. The sample has around 80,000 clones, roughly 98% seen once. The specimen sequenced was T cells isolated from PBMCs. These TCRs come from a human donor in good health.

The rearrangement links TRBV6-5 to TRBJ2-4, with TRBD1 matching 7 bases. Trimming removed 8 bases from V and 14 bases from J; junction bases left unmatched: 12. Per the germline V gene, CDR1 is MNHEY and CDR2 is SVGAGI. The CDR3 runs 12 residues. The CDR3 bases are TGTGCCAGCCGAGAGGTCGGGACAGCGGAGTACTTC. It translates to CASREVGTAEYF.

The chain carries TRBV6-5 and TRBJ2-1; TRBD1 aligns across 7 bases. Germline V gives CDR1 MNHEY, CDR2 SVGAGI. CDR3 length: 14 amino acids. Unmatched junction bases numbered 10, after V lost 6 bases and J lost 8 bases. The CDR3 region is CASRSTGSGDEQFF. CDR3 in DNA: TGTGCCAGCAGATCGACAGGGTCCGGCGATGAGCAGTTCTTC.

The chain combines TRBV7-9 with TRBJ1-3; D gene uncertain. The CDR3 contains 16 residues. V lost 5 bases to trimming and J lost 2 bases, with 16 bases between them. Germline V gene lookup returns CDR1 SEHNR and CDR2 FQNEAQ (reference sequence). Written as DNA, the CDR3 is TGTGCCAGCAGCCAGAACGGACTCTTAACTGGAAACACCATATATTTT. Protein product: CASSQNGLLTGNTIYF.

There are a few counts of this clone. This same CDR3 is encoded by further DNA sequences in the sample. The rearrangement links TRBV30 to TRBJ2-5; no clear D gene. V dropped 1 base and J dropped 0 bases, with 3 bases sitting between them. Germline assignment: CDR1 GTSNPN and CDR2 SVGIG (reference sequence). The CDR3 runs to 12 residues. CDR3 residues: CAWSANQETQYF. CDR3 coding DNA: TGTGCCTGGAGTGCAAACCAAGAGACCCAGTACTTC. The variable domain in full, completed from reference TRBV30 and TRBJ2-5, reads SQTIHQWPATLVQPVGSPLSLECTVEGTSNPNLYWYRQAAGRGLQLLFYSVGIGQISSEVPQNLSASRPQDRQFILSSKKLLLSDSGFYLCAWSANQETQYFGPGTRLLVL.

The J gene is TRBJ2-1, the V gene TRBV5-5; TRBD2 matches at 11 bases. Germline loops: CDR1 SGHKS, CDR2 YYEKEE (reference sequence). With 4 bases clipped from V and 3 bases from J, the junction kept 3 bases outside the gene matches. This CDR3 region has 15 residues. DNA of the CDR3: TGTGCCAGCAGCCAAGGACTAGCGGGCTACAATGAGCAGTTCTTC. This codes for CASSQGLAGYNEQFF.

The V call is TRBV19, the J call TRBJ1-2; TRBD1 might be the D (5 bases). This CDR3 comprises 10 residues. The germline V gene encodes CDR1 LNHDA and CDR2 SQIVND (reference sequence). The V end lost 7 bases, the J end lost 5 bases, and 5 bases lay between the germline ends. CDR3 in DNA: TGTGCCAGTACAGGGTATGGCTACACCTTC. Protein product: CASTGYGYTF. The whole variable domain, remainder taken from reference TRBV19 and TRBJ1-2, is DGGITQSPKYLFRKEGQNVTLSCEQNLNHDAMYWYRQDPGQGLRLIYYSQIVNDFQKGDIAEGYSVSREKKESFPLTVTSAQKNPTAFYLCASTGYGYTFGSGTRLTVV.

The chain links TRBV4-1 to TRBJ2-5, with TRBD2 matching over 16 bases. The trim removed 3 bases at V and 5 bases at J, leaving 15 bases unmatched. There are 20 residues in the CDR3. Germline V gene sequence: CDR1 MGHRA, CDR2 YSYEKL. This CDR3 is CASSQLGLAGGPDRGETQYF. The CDR3 nucleotides read TGCGCCAGCAGCCAGCTGGGACTAGCGGGGGGGCCGGACAGGGGGGAGACCCAGTACTTC.

The V call is TRBV14, the J call TRBJ2-7; 14 bases match TRBD2. The CDR3 covers 15 residues. Germline V gene lookup returns CDR1 SGHDN and CDR2 FVKESK. Trimming removed 1 base from V and 5 bases from J; junction bases left unmatched: 1. The chain's CDR3 is CASSQGGLAGDEQYF. The CDR3 coding sequence is TGTGCCAGCAGCCAAGGGGGACTAGCGGGAGACGAGCAGTACTTC. Filled out from reference TRBV14 and TRBJ2-7, the complete variable domain reads EAGVTQFPSHSVIEKGQTVTLRCDPISGHDNLYWYRRVMGKEIKFLLHFVKESKQDESGMPNNRFLAERTGGTYSTLKVQPAELEDSGVYFCASSQGGLAGDEQYFGPGTRLTVT.

The genes are TRBV11-2 and TRBJ2-1; TRBD1 aligns across 8 bases. CDR1 is SGHAT, CDR2 FQNNGV, per germline. The J segment lost 2 bases and the V segment lost 1 base, leaving 1 base of the junction unmatched. There are 15 residues in the CDR3. CDR3 DNA sequence: TGTGCCAGCAGCTTAGGACAGGGGACCTACAATGAGCAGTTCTTC. Its protein is CASSLGQGTYNEQFF.

The chain joins TRBV5-1 to TRBJ2-1, with 10 nucleotides matching TRBD2. The CDR3 length is 14 residues. Germline trimming cut 0 bases from V and 10 bases from J; bases unmatched to any gene: 4. Germline V gene data show CDR1 as SGHRS and CDR2 as YFSETQ. The CDR3 region is CASSLGWTSGEQFF. CDR3 DNA: TGCGCCAGCAGCTTGGGCTGGACTAGCGGAGAGCAGTTCTTC.

V and J are TRBV5-1 and TRBJ2-5; 11 nucleotides match TRBD1. The CDR3 is 15 amino acids. The V gene's germline CDR1 is SGHRS and CDR2 YFSETQ. J lost 4 bases, V lost 0 bases, and 2 bases had no gene match. In DNA form, the CDR3 reads TGCGCCAGCAGCTTGGTTGGGACAGGGGGAGAGACCCAGTACTTC. Protein: CASSLVGTGGETQYF.

V is TRBV7-9 and J is TRBJ2-1; the D gene is possibly TRBD2 (6 bases). V lost 5 bases and J 10 bases, leaving 18 bases between the germline ends. CDR1 is SEHNR, CDR2 FQNEAQ, per germline (reference sequence). The CDR3 has 14 residues. For the CDR3, the DNA is TGTGCCAGCAGCCCAGTCACGGGGACTGGCGAGCAGTTCTTC. It is translated as CASSPVTGTGEQFF.

The chain joins TRBV6-6 to TRBJ2-7; possibly TRBD1 for D (5 bases). Germline V gene data show CDR1 as MNHNY and CDR2 as SVGAGI (reference sequence). The V gene lost 6 bases and the J gene lost 3 bases, with 15 bases spanning the gap. This CDR3 contains 14 residues. The CDR3 protein is CASSLTENFYEQYF. DNA for the CDR3: TGTGCCAGCAGCCTGACAGAAAATTTCTACGAGCAGTACTTC.